The clone carrying this TCR beta chain was recorded at least ten times. The CDR3 spans 15 residues. V gave up 7 bases and J gave up 0 bases, with 16 bases separating them. Germline CDR1 is MNHEY and CDR2 is SVGEGT. This entry is derived from a study of early T cells in non-severe SARS-CoV-2 infection. Study summary: Sequencing used unsorted whole-blood bulk RNA, so chains lack pairing.

TCRdb passed the 5' RACE reads through MiXCR, listing each CDR3 protein once. The sample has tens of thousands of distinct CDR3 sequences; roughly 18% are singletons. The TCR originated in an adult who was a healthcare worker with PCR-confirmed SARS-CoV-2 infection or an uninfected control (not recorded which). J is TRBJ2-7 and V is TRBV6-2 or TRBV6-3, with D perhaps TRBD1 (5 bases). The starting material was whole blood, obtained at baseline. This chain's CDR3 is CASKKERTSSYEQYF. Here the CDR3 DNA reads TGTGCCAGCAAAAAGGAACGGACAAGCTCCTACGAGCAGTACTTC.